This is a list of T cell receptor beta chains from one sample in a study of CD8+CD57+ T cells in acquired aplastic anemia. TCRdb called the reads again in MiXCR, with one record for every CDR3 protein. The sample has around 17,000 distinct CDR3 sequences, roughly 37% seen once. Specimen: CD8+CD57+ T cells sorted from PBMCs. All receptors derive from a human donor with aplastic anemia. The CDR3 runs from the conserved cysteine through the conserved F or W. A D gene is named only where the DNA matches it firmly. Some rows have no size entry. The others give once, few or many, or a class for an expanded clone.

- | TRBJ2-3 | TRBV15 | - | TGTGCCACCAGCAGCCCAGCTGGCAGAATCACAGATACGCAGTATTTT | CATSSPAGRITDTQYF
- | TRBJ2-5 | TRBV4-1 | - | TGCGCCAGCAGCCGACAATTAGGGCAAGAGACCCAGTACTTC | CASSRQLGQETQYF
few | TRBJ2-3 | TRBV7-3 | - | TGTGCCAGCAGCCTCCAGGGGTCAGATACGCAGTATTTT | CASSLQGSDTQYF
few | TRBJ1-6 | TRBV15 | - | TGTGCCACCAGCAGCTCCAGGTCGGGACCTATTAATTCACCCCTCCACTTT | CATSSSRSGPINSPLHF
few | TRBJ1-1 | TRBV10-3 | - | TGTGCCATCCGCCCCTTTGGGAGCACTGAAGCTTTCTTT | CAIRPFGSTEAFF
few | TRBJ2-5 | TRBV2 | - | TGTGCCAGCAGAAAAGGGGCCCAAGAGACCCAGTACTTC | CASRKGAQETQYF
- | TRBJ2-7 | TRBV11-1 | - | TGCGCCAGCAGCCCACCCGGGGGCAGAACCTCCTACGAGCAGTACTTC | CASSPPGGRTSYEQYF
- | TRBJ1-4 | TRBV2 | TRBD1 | TGTGCCAGCAGGGACGGGGACAGGAAGGACGAAAAACTGTTTTTT | CASRDGDRKDEKLFF
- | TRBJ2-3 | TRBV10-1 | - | TGCGCCAGCAGTGAGTCGGGGTTTCCGCGGAATACGCAGTATTTT | CASSESGFPRNTQYF
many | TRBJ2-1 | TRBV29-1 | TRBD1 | TGCAGCGTTTTGTCCGGACAGGGGTTGAATGAGCAGTTCTTC | CSVLSGQGLNEQFF
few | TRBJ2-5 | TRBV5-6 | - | TGTGCCAGCAGCTTAGACGGGACAACCTCAGAGACCCAGTACTTC | CASSLDGTTSETQYF
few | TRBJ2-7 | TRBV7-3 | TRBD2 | TGTGCCAGCAGCTTTCTAGCGGGCAGCTCCTACGAGCAGTACTTC | CASSFLAGSSYEQYF
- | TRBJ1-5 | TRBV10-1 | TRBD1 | TGCGCCAGCAGCGCAGAGACAGGGAATCAGCCCCAGCATTTT | CASSAETGNQPQHF
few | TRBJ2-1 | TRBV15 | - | TGTGCCACCAGCGGGGCGGTCCCTCTTAATGAGCAGTTCTTC | CATSGAVPLNEQFF
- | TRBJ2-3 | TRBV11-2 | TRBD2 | TGTGCCAGCAGCTTAGATCTCGGGCTAGCGGGCCGGGATACGCAGTATTTT | CASSLDLGLAGRDTQYF
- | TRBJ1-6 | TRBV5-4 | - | TGTGCCGGCGGCTTGGAGGACAGCTCCTATAATTCACCCCTCCACTTT | CAGGLEDSSYNSPLHF
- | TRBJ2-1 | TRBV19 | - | TGTGCCAGTAGTATGGGGGGGGCGTACAATGAGCAGTTCTTC | CASSMGGAYNEQFF
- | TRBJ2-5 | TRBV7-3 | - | TGTGCCAGCAGCCCCACAGGGTATGAGACCCAGTACTTC | CASSPTGYETQYF
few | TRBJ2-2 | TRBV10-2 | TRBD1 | TGCGCCAGCAGGGCAGGACAGGGGCAGAACGGGGAGCTGTTTTTT | CASRAGQGQNGELFF
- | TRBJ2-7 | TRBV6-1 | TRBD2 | TGTGCCAGCAGTGAAGCGCTAGCGGGCTCCTGCGAGCAGTACTTC | CASSEALAGSCEQYF
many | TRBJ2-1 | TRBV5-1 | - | TGCGCCAGCAGCTTGACTGGTAGTAGCGCTGAGCAGTTCTTC | CASSLTGSSAEQFF
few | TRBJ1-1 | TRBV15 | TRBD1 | TGTGCCACCAGCAGACCATTTCCGGGACAGGGAGAAGGGAACACTGAAGCTTTCTTT | CATSRPFPGQGEGNTEAFF
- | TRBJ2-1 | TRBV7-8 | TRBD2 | TGTGCCAGCAGCTTGGGGACTAGCGGGGGGGCCAATGAGCAGTTCTTC | CASSLGTSGGANEQFF
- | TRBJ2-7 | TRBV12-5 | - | TGTGCTAGTGGTTTGCGGGGGACGTCCTACGAGCAGTACTTC | CASGLRGTSYEQYF
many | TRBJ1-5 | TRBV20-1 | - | TGCAGTGCTAGAGGAGGACAGATACTCAATCAGCCCCAGCATTTT | CSARGGQILNQPQHF
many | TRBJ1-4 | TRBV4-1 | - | TGCGCCAGCAGCCGCTCCCCAACTAATGAAAAACTGTTTTTT | CASSRSPTNEKLFF
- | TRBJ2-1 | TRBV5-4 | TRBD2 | TGTGCCAGCAGCTTGGGGACTAGCGGGGGGGCCAGCGTTAGTGAGCAGTTCTTC | CASSLGTSGGASVSEQFF
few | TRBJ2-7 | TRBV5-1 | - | TGCGCCAGCAGCATCGGGGACGGGAGCAACGAGCAGTACTTC | CASSIGDGSNEQYF
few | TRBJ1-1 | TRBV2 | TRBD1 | TGTGCCAGCAGTTCAAAGAGGGGGCGGTTCACTGAAGCTTTCTTT | CASSSKRGRFTEAFF
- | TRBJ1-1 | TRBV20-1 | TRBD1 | TGCAGTTTGGGACAGGGGGCGACTGAAGCTTTCTTT | CSLGQGATEAFF
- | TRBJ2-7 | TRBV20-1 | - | TGCAGTGCTAGCGAACCTAGCGAACCCTACGAGCAGTACTTC | CSASEPSEPYEQYF
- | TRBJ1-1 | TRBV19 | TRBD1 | TGTGCCAGTACCTGGGACAGGGAGAACACTGAAGCTTTCTTT | CASTWDRENTEAFF
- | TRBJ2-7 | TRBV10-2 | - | TGCGCCAGCAGTGAGGGCCTTCCTGACGGGCAGTACTTC | CASSEGLPDGQYF
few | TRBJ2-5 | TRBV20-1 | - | TGCAGTGCGGTCAACCGAGGGGGTCGAGGACGAGAGACCCAGTACTTC | CSAVNRGGRGRETQYF
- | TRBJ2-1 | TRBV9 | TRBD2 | TGTGCCAGCAGCGCCGACGGTGGGGCTAGCGGGAGCGGGGAGCAGTTCTTC | CASSADGGASGSGEQFF
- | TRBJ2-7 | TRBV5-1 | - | TGCGCCAGCAGCTTGGCTCTAGCGCCCTACGAGCAGTACTTC | CASSLALAPYEQYF
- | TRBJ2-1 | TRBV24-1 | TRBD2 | TGTGCCACCACGGGGGGCTCCTACAATGAGCAGTTCTTC | CATTGGSYNEQFF
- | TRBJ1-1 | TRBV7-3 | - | TGTGCCAGCAGCTTAGGTAAAAACACTGAAGCTTTCTTT | CASSLGKNTEAFF
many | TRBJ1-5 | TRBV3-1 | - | TGTGCCAGCAGCCAAGCCTTGGACCTGCGGCCCCAGCATTTT | CASSQALDLRPQHF
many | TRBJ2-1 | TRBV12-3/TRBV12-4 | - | TGTGCCAGCAGTTACCTGGGGGTTGAGCAGTTCTTC | CASSYLGVEQFF
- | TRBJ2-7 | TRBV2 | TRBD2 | TGTGCCAGCAGAGCGGGGGGGCCCTACGAGCAGTACTTC | CASRAGGPYEQYF
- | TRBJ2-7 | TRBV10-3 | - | TGTGCCATCAGTGAGACAGCGACCGGTAACTACGAGCAGTACTTC | CAISETATGNYEQYF
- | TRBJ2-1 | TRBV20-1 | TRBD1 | TGCAGTGCTAGGGAGGACAGGGTCGTCGATGAGCAGTTCTTC | CSAREDRVVDEQFF
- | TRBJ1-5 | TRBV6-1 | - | TGTGCCTGCCAACTTGTTGGTACAAAGTCTCAGCCCCAGCATTTT | CACQLVGTKSQPQHF
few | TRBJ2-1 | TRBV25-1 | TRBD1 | TGTGCTCAACGGGCGGGACAGGGGTTGAATGAGCAGTTCTTC | CAQRAGQGLNEQFF
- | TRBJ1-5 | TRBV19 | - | TGTGCCAGTATCTTATCAGCTTATAGCAATCAGCCCCAGCATTTT | CASILSAYSNQPQHF
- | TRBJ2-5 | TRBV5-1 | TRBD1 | TGCGCCAGCAGCTTGGGGACAGGGAGTGGAGAGACCCAGTACTTC | CASSLGTGSGETQYF
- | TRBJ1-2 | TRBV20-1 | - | TGCAGTGCTCCCCCGGCAGGATTCTATGGCTACACCTTC | CSAPPAGFYGYTF
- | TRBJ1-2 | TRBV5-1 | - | TGCGCCAGCAGCTCCTATAGAACTTACAGGAACTCGGGCTACACCTTC | CASSSYRTYRNSGYTF
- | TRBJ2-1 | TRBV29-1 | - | TGCAGCGTTGACGCTTCCCCGTCTAATGAGCAGTTCTTC | CSVDASPSNEQFF
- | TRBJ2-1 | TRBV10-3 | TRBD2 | TGTGCCATCAACAGCACTAGCGGGGGGGCCAGCGCTAGTGAGCAGTTCTTC | CAINSTSGGASASEQFF
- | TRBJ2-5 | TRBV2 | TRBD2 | TGTGCCAGCAGTGTCCGGGAGGGCCAAGAGACCCAGTACTTC | CASSVREGQETQYF
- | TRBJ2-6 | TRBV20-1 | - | TGCAGTGCTAGTGAATCGGGCGTTTCTGGGGCCAACGTCCTGACTTTC | CSASESGVSGANVLTF
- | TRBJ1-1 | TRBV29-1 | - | TGCAGCGTTGAGGGGGTGAACACTGAAGCTTTCTTT | CSVEGVNTEAFF
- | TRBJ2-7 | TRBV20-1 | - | TGCAGTGCTAGAGATGATAGGGCTGGCAGATCCTACGAGCAGTACTTC | CSARDDRAGRSYEQYF